This T cell receptor beta chain was captured in a study of CD8 T cells in Susac syndrome. An amount of RNA that ranged from roughly 0.45 to 1 ug was reverse transcribed with random hexamers. Amplification of TCR beta CDR3 used immunoSEQ multiplex PCR across 54 Vbeta and 13 Jbeta. TCRdb reanalysed the immunoSEQ multiplex PCR reads using MiXCR and keeps one entry per CDR3 protein. The data contain 150,000 to 180,000 distinct CDR3 sequences, approximately 95% of them seen just once; the ten biggest clones take up approximately 0.17%. The T cells that were sequenced for TCR beta were CD8+ and CD4+ cells from blood. The germline V and J ends were trimmed by 4 bases and 4 bases, with 18 bases remaining between them. Germline values: CDR1 SGHNT, CDR2 YYREEE (reference sequence). This CDR3 is 16 amino acids long.

Sequenced material: CD4+ T cells from PBMCs. This clonotype was obtained from a human donor with Susac syndrome. The chain employs TRBV5-4 and TRBJ2-1; no reliable D call. Here the CDR3 DNA reads TGTGCCAGCAGCGTAATAGGGCCTTCCCTGTACAATGAGCAGTTCTTC. Translating it yields CASSVIGPSLYNEQFF.